The T cell receptor beta chain described here comes from a study of blood T cell repertoires in COVID-19. The CDR3 is 16 residues long. Germline CDR1 is SGHRS and CDR2 is YFSETQ. With V trimmed by 1 base and J by 2 bases, 7 bases remained unmatched. This clone has just one count. Data came from immunoSEQ multiplex PCR; TCRdb stores just in-frame clones and leaves some out. Among roughly 180,000 clones listed, approximately 80% were seen once. This sequence joins TRBV5-1 and TRBJ2-3, with 7 positions matching TRBD1. Material for sequencing was peripheral blood. This TCR was recovered from a woman in her forties or fifties with active or convalescent COVID-19. The CDR3 here is CASSLIRGGTTDTQYF. In DNA form, the CDR3 reads TGCGCCAGCAGCTTGATTCGAGGGGGCACCACAGATACGCAGTATTTT. Supplemented by reference TRBV5-1 and TRBJ2-3, the full variable domain reads KAGVTQTPRYLIKTRGQQVTLSCSPISGHRSVSWYQQTPGQGLQFLFEYFSETQRNKGNFPGRFSGRQFSNSRSEMNVSTLELGDSALYLCASSLIRGGTTDTQYFGPGTRLTVL.